Listed below are T cell receptor beta chains from one sample, sequenced in a study of T cell responses to AZD1222 COVID-19 vaccine. TCRdb's copy holds only in-frame clones and misses some; the assay was immunoSEQ multiplex PCR. Seen here are about 150,000 clones, 88% observed once, and the top ten hold 3.1%. The sample was peripheral blood, taken on day 0 of AZD1222 vaccination. These receptor sequences come from an adult in good health. Both conserved end residues are part of each CDR3. The D gene is left open where the match is weak. Rows may omit the clone size; those that give it use once, few, many or a size class.

j_call | d_call | v_call | clone_size | cdr3_aa | cdr3_nt
TRBJ1-1 | - | TRBV11-2 | - | CASSLGLLGGAFF | TGTGCCAGCAGCTTAGGTTTATTAGGAGGAGCTTTCTTT
TRBJ1-1 | - | TRBV2 | - | CASSEWGVPNF | TGTGCCAGCAGTGAATGGGGTGTCCCGAACTTT
TRBJ2-3 | - | TRBV2 | - | CASSELLRGSQDTQYF | TGTGCCAGCAGTGAACTCCTTAGGGGGTCGCAAGATACGCAGTATTTT
TRBJ1-2 | - | TRBV4-3 | - | CASSQELGRADYGYTF | TGCGCCAGCAGCCAAGAGCTGGGCAGGGCGGACTATGGCTACACCTTC
TRBJ1-4 | - | TRBV5-1 | - | CASSLGREREKLFF | TGCGCCAGCAGCTTAGGCAGGGAGCGTGAAAAACTGTTTTTT
TRBJ1-5 | - | TRBV7-2 | - | CASSLYFTGGGTQPQHF | TGTGCCAGCAGCTTATATTTCACAGGAGGGGGTACTCAGCCCCAGCATTTT
TRBJ1-1 | - | TRBV5-6 | - | CASSFVQWENTEAFF | TGTGCCAGCAGCTTCGTACAGTGGGAGAACACTGAAGCTTTCTTT
TRBJ1-5 | TRBD1 | TRBV27 | - | CASRTRQGGDQPQHF | TGTGCCAGCAGGACCAGGCAGGGGGGCGATCAGCCCCAGCATTTT
TRBJ2-2 | - | TRBV5-6 | - | CASSLSIKETTGELFF | TGTGCCAGCAGCTTAAGTATCAAGGAGACCACCGGGGAGCTGTTTTTT
TRBJ1-2 | - | TRBV5-1 | - | CASRAGDGYTF | TGCGCCAGCAGGGCAGGAGATGGCTACACCTTC
TRBJ2-2 | - | TRBV9 | - | CASSEGATSGTGELFF | TGTGCCAGCAGCGAGGGGGCAACTAGCGGAACCGGGGAGCTGTTTTTT
TRBJ2-7 | - | TRBV11-3 | - | CASSLTDNEQYF | TGTGCCAGCAGCTTAACAGATAACGAGCAGTACTTC
TRBJ2-7 | - | TRBV5-1 | - | CASSPIGEPTSEQYF | TGCGCCAGCAGCCCTATAGGGGAACCTACTTCGGAGCAGTACTTC
TRBJ1-2 | - | TRBV6-5 | - | CASRTGTQRGYTF | TGTGCCAGCAGGACCGGGACCCAGCGGGGCTACACCTTC
TRBJ1-1 | TRBD1 | TRBV5-4 | once | CASSSQGAGTREAFF | TGTGCCAGCAGCTCCCAGGGGGCTGGAACTCGAGAAGCTTTCTTT
TRBJ2-7 | - | TRBV5-1 | - | CASSLAVGYEQYF | TGCGCCAGCAGCTTGGCCGTGGGCTACGAGCAGTACTTC
TRBJ1-3 | - | TRBV5-1 | - | CASSLGQSGNTIYF | TGCGCCAGCAGCTTGGGACAGTCTGGAAACACCATATATTTT
TRBJ1-1 | - | TRBV11-3 | - | CASSPLVDMNTEAFF | TGTGCCAGCAGCCCCCTCGTCGACATGAACACTGAAGCTTTCTTT
TRBJ1-2 | - | TRBV7-9 | once | CASSWGTGNYGYTF | TGTGCCAGCAGCTGGGGGACCGGAAACTATGGCTACACCTTC
TRBJ2-7 | TRBD1 | TRBV28 | - | CASSLLGAGGYEQYF | TGTGCCAGCAGTTTACTAGGGGCAGGGGGCTACGAGCAGTACTTC
TRBJ1-5 | - | TRBV4-3 | - | CASSQEINQPQHF | TGCGCCAGCAGCCAAGAGATCAATCAGCCCCAGCATTTT
TRBJ2-7 | - | TRBV2 | - | CASSPSGFGDEQYF | TGTGCCAGCAGCCCCTCGGGTTTCGGCGACGAGCAGTACTTC
TRBJ2-3 | - | TRBV4-1 | - | CASSQDRDQSTDTQYF | TGCGCCAGCAGCCAAGATAGGGACCAGAGCACAGATACGCAGTATTTT
TRBJ1-4 | - | TRBV10-3 | - | CAIAPGTDEKLFF | TGTGCCATCGCCCCCGGGACGGATGAAAAACTGTTTTTT
TRBJ2-1 | TRBD2 | TRBV4-3 | - | CASSQDLAGGFYNEQFF | TGCGCCAGCAGCCAAGATCTGGCGGGAGGATTTTACAATGAGCAGTTCTTC
TRBJ1-2 | - | TRBV6-1 | - | CASSEDYWGNYGYTF | TGTGCCAGCAGTGAAGACTATTGGGGGAACTATGGCTACACCTTC
TRBJ2-5 | - | TRBV19 | once | CASSIDFPGGTQYF | TGTGCCAGTAGTATAGATTTCCCGGGCGGGACCCAGTACTTC
TRBJ1-5 | - | TRBV29-1 | few | CSAWDIGQPQHF | TGCAGCGCTTGGGACATAGGTCAGCCCCAGCATTTT
TRBJ1-2 | - | TRBV7-7 | - | CASSTLTGLPVRGYTF | TGTGCTAGCAGCACACTGACGGGACTCCCGGTGCGTGGCTACACCTTC
TRBJ2-1 | - | TRBV4-1 | - | CASSKTGRGDEQFF | TGCGCCAGCAGCAAGACAGGGCGGGGTGATGAGCAGTTCTTC
TRBJ2-2 | TRBD1 | TRBV6-5 | - | CASSYQTGGTGELFF | TGTGCCAGCAGTTACCAGACAGGGGGCACCGGGGAGCTGTTTTTT
TRBJ2-2 | - | TRBV19 | - | CASSTPSGELFF | TGTGCCAGTAGTACGCCTTCCGGGGAGCTGTTTTTT
TRBJ1-2 | - | TRBV18 | - | CASSPDSNYGYTF | TGTGCCAGCTCACCCGATAGTAACTATGGCTACACCTTC
TRBJ2-5 | - | TRBV18 | once | CASSTGAGNTQYF | TGTGCCAGCTCAACCGGGGCAGGGAATACCCAGTACTTC
TRBJ1-5 | - | TRBV12-3/TRBV12-4 | - | CASSALPQPQHF | TGTGCCAGCAGCGCCCTCCCCCAGCCCCAGCATTTT
TRBJ1-1 | - | TRBV9 | - | CASSPLQGFTEAFF | TGTGCCAGCAGCCCCCTGCAGGGGTTCACTGAAGCTTTCTTT
TRBJ2-1 | TRBD2 | TRBV6-2/TRBV6-3 | - | CASSYREVGRHEQFF | TGTGCCAGCAGTTACCGGGAGGTGGGGAGGCATGAGCAGTTCTTC
TRBJ1-1 | - | TRBV19 | - | CASSKAGNTEAFF | TGTGCCAGTAGTAAAGCAGGCAACACTGAAGCTTTCTTT
TRBJ2-2 | - | TRBV7-2 | - | CASSTLGGTGELFF | TGTGCCAGCAGCACCCTAGGGGGGACCGGGGAGCTGTTTTTT
TRBJ2-1 | TRBD2 | TRBV2 | - | CAGSERTSGGSNEQFF | TGTGCCGGCAGTGAACGCACTAGCGGGGGGAGCAATGAGCAGTTCTTC
TRBJ2-3 | TRBD1 | TRBV19 | - | CASSINIGTGPTTDTQYF | TGTGCCAGTAGTATAAACATCGGGACAGGACCAACTACAGATACGCAGTATTTT
TRBJ2-1 | - | TRBV6-1 | - | CASSELSGAYNEQFF | TGTGCCAGCAGTGAATTGTCAGGGGCCTACAATGAGCAGTTCTTC
TRBJ2-7 | - | TRBV4-2 | few | CASSQDSGGYEQYF | TGTGCCAGCAGCCAAGATTCCGGGGGCTACGAGCAGTACTTC
TRBJ1-6 | TRBD1 | TRBV7-6 | - | CASSLTGGYNSPLHF | TGTGCCAGCAGCTTGACAGGGGGCTATAATTCACCCCTCCACTTT
TRBJ2-1 | TRBD1 | TRBV9 | - | CASSAPGQLNNEQFF | TGTGCCAGCAGCGCGCCGGGACAGTTGAACAATGAGCAGTTCTTC
TRBJ2-7 | - | TRBV6-5 | - | CASSYLSGEQYF | TGTGCCAGCAGTTACTTATCAGGCGAGCAGTACTTC
TRBJ1-1 | - | TRBV6-2/TRBV6-3 | - | CASSYPPGAEAFF | TGTGCCAGCAGTTACCCTCCCGGGGCTGAAGCTTTCTTT
TRBJ2-5 | TRBD1 | TRBV5-8 | - | CASRNPGTGGAETQYF | TGTGCCAGCAGAAACCCGGGAACAGGGGGTGCAGAGACCCAGTACTTC
TRBJ1-6 | TRBD1 | TRBV6-5 | - | CASSPGGQLESLHF | TGTGCCAGCAGCCCCGGGGGACAGCTAGAATCCCTCCACTTT
TRBJ1-2 | TRBD1 | TRBV18 | - | CASSSTGAPFYGYTF | TGTGCCAGCTCATCGACAGGGGCACCTTTCTATGGCTACACCTTC
TRBJ1-2 | - | TRBV18 | once | CASSPQGNYGYTF | TGTGCCAGCTCACCTCAGGGTAACTATGGCTACACCTTC
TRBJ2-7 | - | TRBV9 | - | CASSSRGGLVYEQYF | TGTGCCAGCAGCTCTAGAGGGGGGTTAGTCTACGAGCAGTACTTC
TRBJ1-6 | - | TRBV7-2 | - | CASSLRRDPPLHF | TGTGCCAGCAGCTTACGCAGGGACCCACCCCTCCACTTT
TRBJ1-6 | - | TRBV5-1 | - | CASSLWGSYNSPLHF | TGCGCCAGCAGCTTGTGGGGTTCCTATAATTCACCCCTCCACTTT
TRBJ2-2 | TRBD1 | TRBV6-5 | - | CASGRDRVATGELFF | TGTGCCAGCGGACGGGACAGGGTAGCCACCGGGGAGCTGTTTTTT
TRBJ1-5 | TRBD1 | TRBV6-1 | - | CASSGQGLVSNQPQHF | TGTGCCAGCAGTGGACAGGGGCTCGTTAGCAATCAGCCCCAGCATTTT
TRBJ1-1 | - | TRBV7-9 | - | CASSLELRYTEAFF | TGTGCCAGCAGCTTAGAGTTACGATACACTGAAGCTTTCTTT
TRBJ1-1 | - | TRBV3-1/TRBV3-2 | - | CASSQLVGEAFF | TGTGCCAGCAGCCAACTGGTGGGGGAAGCTTTCTTT
TRBJ2-1 | - | TRBV18 | few | CASSPSLTDEQFF | TGTGCCAGCTCACCATCTTTAACAGATGAGCAGTTCTTC
TRBJ2-2 | - | TRBV5-5 | - | CASSTGAYTGELFF | TGTGCCAGCAGTACGGGGGCCTACACCGGGGAGCTGTTTTTT